The 19 T cell receptor beta chains below come from one sample, sequenced in a study of blood T cell repertoires in COVID-19. Using immunoSEQ multiplex PCR, the repertoire was profiled, and TCRdb retains in-frame clones only, with some absent. The sample holds 110,000 or so clones, more than 80% seen once. Sequencing used peripheral blood. Receptor source: a woman aged 55-70 years with COVID-19, enrolled during active disease.

This clone has just a few counts. J is TRBJ1-5 and V is TRBV7-2, with no clear D. The CDR3 has 13 residues. Deletions cut 2 bases from V and 7 bases from J, with 9 bases between. Per germline, CDR1 SGHTA and CDR2 FQGNSA. In nucleotides, the CDR3 is TGTGCCAGCAGCTTAACGGAGGAGCAGCCCCAGCATTTT. It encodes CASSLTEEQPQHF.

A word on this clone: Additional DNA sequences in this sample encode the identical CDR3. V gene TRBV9 combines with J gene TRBJ1-4, with 7 bases aligning to TRBD1. V lost 3 bases to trimming and J lost 8 bases; unmatched junction nucleotides: 1. CDR3 length equals 12 residues. Germline CDR1 reads SGDLS; CDR2 reads YYNGEE. CDR3 nucleotides: TGTGCCAGCAGCGCCAGGGGGGAAAAACTGTTTTTT. Protein product: CASSARGEKLFF.

This clone was seen a single time. The rearrangement links TRBV6-6 to TRBJ1-2, with 10 bases matching TRBD1. This CDR3 is 13 amino acids long. V gave up 5 bases and J gave up 5 bases; unmatched junction bases: 2. The germline V gene encodes CDR1 MNHNY and CDR2 SVGAGI (reference sequence). The CDR3 loop is CASSGTGAYGYTF. For the CDR3, the DNA is TGTGCCAGCAGTGGGACAGGGGCTTATGGCTACACCTTC.

The chain couples TRBV10-3 to TRBJ1-1; D unresolved. Trimming pared 2 bases from V and 1 base from J, leaving 11 bases between. The germline gives CDR1 ENHRY, CDR2 SYGVKD. The CDR3 covers 15 residues. The CDR3, as DNA: TGTGCCATCAGTGAGAGTCTCGGTGAGAACACTGAAGCTTTCTTT. As protein: CAISESLGENTEAFF.

The chain couples TRBV29-1 to TRBJ2-1, with D perhaps TRBD2 (6 bases). Germline V gives CDR1 SQVTM, CDR2 ANQGSEA. The CDR3 has 13 amino acids. Trimming shortened V by 4 bases and J by 6 bases, and 13 bases separated the two germline ends. This CDR3 reads CSVGSSSANEQFF. The CDR3 DNA reads as TGCAGCGTTGGAAGTTCTAGCGCCAATGAGCAGTTCTTC.

V and J are TRBV5-1 and TRBJ1-4, with D maybe TRBD1 (5 bases). Trimming pared 0 bases from V and 3 bases from J, leaving 15 bases between. The CDR3 spans 17 residues. Per germline, CDR1 SGHRS and CDR2 YFSETQ. DNA for the CDR3: TGCGCCAGCAGCTTGGCCGTGGCGGGGGGATCTAATGAAAAACTGTTTTTT. This codes for CASSLAVAGGSNEKLFF.

This sequence joins TRBV18 and TRBJ2-3; 9 bases line up with TRBD1. The CDR3 loop spans 18 amino acids. From germline, CDR1 is KGHSH and CDR2 LQKENI. Unmatched junction bases numbered 16, after V lost 5 bases and J lost 4 bases. CDR3 amino acids: CASSKAHPGTGNPDTQYF. CDR3 in DNA: TGTGCCAGCTCAAAGGCTCATCCCGGGACAGGGAACCCAGATACGCAGTATTTT.

The chain recombines TRBV28 with TRBJ2-7, with D perhaps TRBD1 (5 bases). The V end was cut by 3 bases, the J end by 3 bases, with 15 bases between. This CDR3 spans 15 amino acids. Germline V gene data show CDR1 as MDHEN and CDR2 as SYDVKM. The DNA for the CDR3 is TGTGCCAGCAGTTTTTCTGGGGCAGGGAACTACGAGCAGTACTTC. It translates to CASSFSGAGNYEQYF.

The chain has TRBV6-5 and TRBJ1-5, with a possible D match to TRBD1 (6 bases). V lost 6 bases, J lost 9 bases, and 12 bases lay in between. CDR3 size: 12 residues. Germline V gene sequence: CDR1 MNHEY, CDR2 SVGAGI. This CDR3 reads CASRRQARPQHF. The CDR3 DNA follows: TGTGCCAGCAGACGACAGGCGCGGCCCCAGCATTTT.

This clone is a singleton in its sample. V is TRBV11-2 and J is TRBJ2-3; D not certain. V was clipped by 1 base and J by 4 bases, with 3 bases between them. Germline values: CDR1 SGHAT, CDR2 FQNNGV. The CDR3 totals 12 residues. CDR3 bases: TGTGCCAGCAGCTTAGCCTCAGATACGCAGTATTTT. It yields the protein CASSLASDTQYF.

This chain uses TRBV2 with TRBJ1-2; D uncertain. Trimming removed 7 bases from V and 8 bases from J, with 17 bases in between. Germline assignment: CDR1 SNHLY and CDR2 FYNNEI. The CDR3 contains 13 residues. CDR3 bases: TGTGCCAGCACCCGGCTGGAGTTTAACGGCTACACCTTC. It codes for CASTRLEFNGYTF.

The V gene is TRBV5-1, the J gene TRBJ1-4, with 7 bases identical to TRBD1. This CDR3 is 14 amino acids long. The J segment lost 4 bases and the V segment lost 4 bases, leaving 4 bases of the junction unmatched. Germline-derived CDR1 and CDR2 are SGHRS and YFSETQ. The CDR3 DNA sequence: TGCGCCAGCAGCCCCACAGGGGTTAATGAAAAACTGTTTTTT. Amino acid sequence: CASSPTGVNEKLFF.

This sequence joins TRBV2 and TRBJ1-2; tentatively, D is TRBD1 (6 bases). V lost 6 bases, J lost 6 bases, and 17 bases lay in between. Germline assignment: CDR1 SNHLY and CDR2 FYNNEI. The CDR3 covers 14 residues. The DNA for the CDR3 is TGTGCCAGCAGCGTAACACAGGGTCTAGATGGCTACACCTTC. This encodes CASSVTQGLDGYTF.

The chain employs TRBV27 and TRBJ2-5; a possible D gene is TRBD1 (5 bases). The CDR3 is made up of 13 amino acids. Germline loops: CDR1 MNHEY, CDR2 SMNVEV (reference sequence). With 2 bases removed from V and 12 bases from J, the gap between germline ends came to 16 bases. CDR3 DNA: TGTGCCAGCAGTTTAAGATTGCAGGGCGCGGAGTACTTC. Amino acid sequence: CASSLRLQGAEYF.

The chain joins TRBV10-3 to TRBJ1-1; tentative D call: TRBD1 (5 bases). V was pared by 7 bases and J by 0 bases, with 9 bases between. CDR1 and CDR2 (germline): ENHRY, SYGVKD. CDR3 length: 13 residues. CDR3 region: CAITGHLNTEAFF. The CDR3 DNA reads as TGTGCCATCACTGGACATTTGAACACTGAAGCTTTCTTT.

The chain uses TRBV30 and TRBJ1-4; D is ambiguous. CDR1 and CDR2 from the germline V gene are GTSNPN and SVGIG (reference sequence). V dropped 0 bases and J dropped 2 bases, with 13 bases sitting between them. CDR3 size: 16 residues. Written as DNA, the CDR3 is TGTGCCTGGAGTGTACTTATGGGCAGCACTAATGAAAAACTGTTTTTT. Translated: CAWSVLMGSTNEKLFF.

The chain joins TRBV29-1 to TRBJ2-3, with D possibly TRBD1 on 6 matching bases. The CDR3 has 13 amino acids. The V end was cut by 6 bases, the J end by 2 bases, with 12 bases between. Germline-derived CDR1 and CDR2 are SQVTM and ANQGSEA. As DNA, the CDR3 is TGCAGCGTAGGACAGTTCTTCACAGATACGCAGTATTTT. As protein: CSVGQFFTDTQYF.

The chain employs TRBV12-1 and TRBJ1-1. TRBV12-1 is a listed pseudogene. The CDR3 totals 18 residues. CDR3 coding DNA: TGTGCCAGCAGCTTTGAGTGGTCGTTGGAGACGACGATCACTGAAGCTTTCTTT. Amino acid sequence: CASSFEWSLETTITEAFF.

Concerning this clone: Other nucleotide sequences from this sample produce the same CDR3. This chain joins TRBV4-3 and TRBJ1-1; D is ambiguous. V was trimmed by 0 bases and J by 1 base, leaving 6 bases between them. CDR3 length: 14 amino acids. The germline V gene encodes CDR1 LGHNA and CDR2 YSLEER. CDR3 amino acids: CASSQETGNTEAFF. The CDR3 DNA reads as TGCGCCAGCAGCCAAGAAACTGGGAACACTGAAGCTTTCTTT.